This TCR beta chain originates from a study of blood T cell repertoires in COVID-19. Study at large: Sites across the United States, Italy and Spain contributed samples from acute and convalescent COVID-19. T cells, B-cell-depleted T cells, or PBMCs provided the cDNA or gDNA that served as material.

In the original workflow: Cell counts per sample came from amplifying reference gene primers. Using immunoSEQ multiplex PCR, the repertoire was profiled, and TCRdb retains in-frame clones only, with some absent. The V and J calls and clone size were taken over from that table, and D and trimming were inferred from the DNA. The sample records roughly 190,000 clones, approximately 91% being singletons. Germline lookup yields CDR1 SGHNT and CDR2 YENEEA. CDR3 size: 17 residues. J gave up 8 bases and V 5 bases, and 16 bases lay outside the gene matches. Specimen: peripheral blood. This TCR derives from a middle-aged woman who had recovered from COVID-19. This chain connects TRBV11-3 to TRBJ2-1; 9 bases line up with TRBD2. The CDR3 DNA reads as TGTGCCAGCAGCCCGCATGGGGGGCGGGAGGGGTTCCATGAGCAGTTCTTC. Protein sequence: CASSPHGGREGFHEQFF.